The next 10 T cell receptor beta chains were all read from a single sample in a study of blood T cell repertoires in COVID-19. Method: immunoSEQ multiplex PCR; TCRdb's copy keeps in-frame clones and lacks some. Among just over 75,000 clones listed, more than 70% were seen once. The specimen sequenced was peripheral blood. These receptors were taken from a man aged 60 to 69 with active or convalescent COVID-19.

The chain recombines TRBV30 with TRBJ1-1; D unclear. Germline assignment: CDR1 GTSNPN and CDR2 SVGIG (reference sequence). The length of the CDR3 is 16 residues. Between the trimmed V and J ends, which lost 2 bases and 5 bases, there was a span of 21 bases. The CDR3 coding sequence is TGTGCCTGGAGTCGTCCCTACAGAATTGGAAGGACTGAAGCTTTCTTT. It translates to CAWSRPYRIGRTEAFF.

CDR3 DNA sequence: TGCAGCGGTATACAGGGGGCGAACACTGAAGCTTTCTTT. Its protein is CSGIQGANTEAFF. The genes are TRBV29-1 and TRBJ1-1, with 9 positions matching TRBD1. Germline assignment: CDR1 SQVTM and CDR2 ANQGSEA. J was trimmed by 1 base and V by 7 bases; bases with no gene match: 4. This CDR3 has 13 residues.

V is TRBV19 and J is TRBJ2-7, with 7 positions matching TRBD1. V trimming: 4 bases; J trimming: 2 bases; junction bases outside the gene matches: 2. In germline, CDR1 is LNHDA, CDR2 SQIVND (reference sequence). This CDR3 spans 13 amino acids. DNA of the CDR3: TGTGCCAGTAGTACAGGGGGTCCCTACGAGCAGTACTTC. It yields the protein CASSTGGPYEQYF.

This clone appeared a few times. CDR3 nucleotides: TGTGCCAGCAGTTACGGGACACTCAAGGGGACTGAAGCTTTCTTT. Residues: CASSYGTLKGTEAFF. The V and J genes are TRBV6-5 and TRBJ1-1; D might be TRBD1 (6 bases). There are 15 residues in the CDR3. The germline gives CDR1 MNHEY, CDR2 SVGAGI. V lost 2 bases and J lost 5, with 15 bases in between.

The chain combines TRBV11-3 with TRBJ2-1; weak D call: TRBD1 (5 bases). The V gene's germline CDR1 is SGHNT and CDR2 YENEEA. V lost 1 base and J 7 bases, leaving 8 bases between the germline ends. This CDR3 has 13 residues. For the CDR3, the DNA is TGTGCCAGCAGCTTAGGGAGACAGAATGAGCAGTTCTTC. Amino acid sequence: CASSLGRQNEQFF.

Written as DNA, the CDR3 is TGTGCCAGCCGGAGACAGGGCGGCGACGAGCAGTACTTC. Translating it yields CASRRQGGDEQYF. The chain employs TRBV28 and TRBJ2-7; 7 bases match TRBD1. The V segment lost 8 bases and the J segment 5 bases; nucleotides outside the gene matches: 9. CDR3 length: 13 amino acids. Looked up from germline, CDR1 is MDHEN and CDR2 is SYDVKM.

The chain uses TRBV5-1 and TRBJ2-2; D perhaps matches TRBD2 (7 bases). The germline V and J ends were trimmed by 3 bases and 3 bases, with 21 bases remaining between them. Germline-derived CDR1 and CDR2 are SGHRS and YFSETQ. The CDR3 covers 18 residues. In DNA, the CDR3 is TGCGCCAGCAGCTGGACTGTAGGGGGGGTTGAAGACACCGGGGAGCTGTTTTTT. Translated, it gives CASSWTVGGVEDTGELFF.

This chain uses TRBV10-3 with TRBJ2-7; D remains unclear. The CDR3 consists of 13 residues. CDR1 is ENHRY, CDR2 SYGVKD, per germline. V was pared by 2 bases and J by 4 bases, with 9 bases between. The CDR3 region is CAISENLGYEQYF. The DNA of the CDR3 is TGTGCCATCAGTGAGAACCTCGGGTACGAGCAGTACTTC.

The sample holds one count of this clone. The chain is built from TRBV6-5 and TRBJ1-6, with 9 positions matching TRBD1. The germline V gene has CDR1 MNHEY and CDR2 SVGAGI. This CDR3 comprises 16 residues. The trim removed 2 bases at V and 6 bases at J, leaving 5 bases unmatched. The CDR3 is CASSYGTGSRNSPLHF. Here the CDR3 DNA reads TGTGCCAGCAGTTACGGGACAGGGTCTCGTAATTCACCCCTCCACTTT.

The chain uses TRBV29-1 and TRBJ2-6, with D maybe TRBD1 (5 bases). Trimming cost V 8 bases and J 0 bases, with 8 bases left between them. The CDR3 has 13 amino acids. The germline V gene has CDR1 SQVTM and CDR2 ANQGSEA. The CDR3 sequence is CSIQGSGANVLTF. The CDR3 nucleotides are TGCAGCATCCAGGGCTCTGGGGCCAACGTCCTGACTTTC.